Listed below are T cell receptor beta chains from one sample, sequenced in a study of shared clonotypes between healthy human individuals. Only in-frame clones appear in the TCRdb table, and some are missing; sequencing was by immunoSEQ multiplex PCR. The sample yields about 2.3 million clones, about 92% seen once. The sequenced sample was naive CD4+ T cells from PBMCs. The receptors here all came from a man aged 18 to 29 in good health. Some clones in this sample may be carry-over from other donors' samples. CDR3s include the opening cysteine and the closing phenylalanine or tryptophan. A D gene is named only where the DNA matches it firmly. Size is stated for part of the rows, as once, few or many counts, or as a class when the clone is expanded.

V: TRBV7-2; size: NA; J: TRBJ2-3; D: NA; DNA: TGTGCCAGCAGCCTAAGGCGGGGCACAGATACGCAGTATTTT; CDR3: CASSLRRGTDTQYF
V: TRBV5-8; size: NA; J: TRBJ2-7; D: TRBD2; DNA: TGTGCCAGCAGCCGGTGGGAGGGACGGAACTACGAGCAGTACTTC; CDR3: CASSRWEGRNYEQYF
V: TRBV12-5; size: few; J: TRBJ1-4; D: NA; DNA: TGTGCTAGTGGTTTGGTGGCTTCCTTTGGGGAAAAACTGTTTTTT; CDR3: CASGLVASFGEKLFF
V: TRBV5-1; size: once; J: TRBJ2-7; D: NA; DNA: TGCGCCAGCAGCTTGGCATATCAGGGTGAGCACTACGAGCAGTACTTC; CDR3: CASSLAYQGEHYEQYF
V: TRBV11-2; size: few; J: TRBJ1-1; D: NA; DNA: TGTGCCAGCAGCTTAGGCAGGCCCAACACTGAAGCTTTCTTT; CDR3: CASSLGRPNTEAFF
V: TRBV28; size: NA; J: TRBJ1-3; D: TRBD1; DNA: TGTGCCAGCAGTTTCCAGGGGGGATCTGGAAACACCATATATTTT; CDR3: CASSFQGGSGNTIYF
V: TRBV11-1; size: NA; J: TRBJ2-1; D: TRBD2; DNA: TGTGCCAGCAGCTCCTCCCCGGGACTAGCGGGCGACTACAATGAGCAGTTCTTC; CDR3: CASSSSPGLAGDYNEQFF
V: TRBV5-1; size: NA; J: TRBJ2-7; D: TRBD1; DNA: TGCGCCAGCAGCTCCGCTATAGGGGGACAGGGTCGCGAGCAGTACTTC; CDR3: CASSSAIGGQGREQYF
V: TRBV30; size: NA; J: TRBJ2-7; D: TRBD2; DNA: TGTGCCTGGACATCACAACTAGCGTCCTACGAGCAGTACTTC; CDR3: CAWTSQLASYEQYF
V: TRBV5-1; size: NA; J: TRBJ1-1; D: NA; DNA: TGCGCCAGCAGCTTGGGCTTGGGGGGAGACACTGAAGCTTTCTTT; CDR3: CASSLGLGGDTEAFF
V: TRBV5-1; size: once; J: TRBJ2-7; D: NA; DNA: TGCGCCAGCAGCGATCTAGCGCAGACCTACGAGCAGTACTTC; CDR3: CASSDLAQTYEQYF
V: TRBV7-6; size: NA; J: TRBJ2-7; D: NA; DNA: TGTGCCAGCAGCTTCCAGGCCGGCTACGAGCAGTACTTC; CDR3: CASSFQAGYEQYF
V: TRBV5-1; size: NA; J: TRBJ2-7; D: TRBD2; DNA: TGCGCCAGCAGGAGGGGACTAGCGGGTTCCACCTACGAGCAGTACTTC; CDR3: CASRRGLAGSTYEQYF
V: TRBV10-3; size: NA; J: TRBJ2-7; D: TRBD2; DNA: TGTGCCATCAGCCGGGACTACTCCTACGAGCAGTACTTC; CDR3: CAISRDYSYEQYF
V: TRBV10-1; size: once; J: TRBJ2-6; D: NA; DNA: TGCGCCAGCAGTCCCTCCTCTGGGGCCAACGTCCTGACTTTC; CDR3: CASSPSSGANVLTF
V: TRBV5-4; size: NA; J: TRBJ2-1; D: TRBD2; DNA: TGTGCCAGCAGCCTAGGACTAGCGGGGCTCTACAATGAGCAGTTCTTC; CDR3: CASSLGLAGLYNEQFF
V: TRBV4-1; size: NA; J: TRBJ1-2; D: NA; DNA: TGCGCCAGCAGCCAAGAGGGGGTATCTAAGTATGGCTACACCTTC; CDR3: CASSQEGVSKYGYTF
V: TRBV6-5; size: NA; J: TRBJ2-7; D: NA; DNA: TGTGCCAGCGGAGGCGGTGCCTACGAGCAGTACTTC; CDR3: CASGGGAYEQYF
V: TRBV18; size: NA; J: TRBJ2-1; D: NA; DNA: TGTGCCAGCTCACCAGGCGAGGTATCCTACAATGAGCAGTTCTTC; CDR3: CASSPGEVSYNEQFF
V: TRBV19; size: few; J: TRBJ2-2; D: TRBD1; DNA: TGTGCCAGTAGGAGGGACAGGAACACCGGGGAGCTGTTTTTT; CDR3: CASRRDRNTGELFF
V: TRBV25-1; size: NA; J: TRBJ1-1; D: NA; DNA: TGTGCCAGCGTCGTTGGCACTGAAGCTTTCTTT; CDR3: CASVVGTEAFF
V: TRBV7-2; size: once; J: TRBJ1-4; D: TRBD1; DNA: TGTGCCAGCAGCTCGAACAGGGGATGGAATGAAAAACTGTTTTTT; CDR3: CASSSNRGWNEKLFF
V: TRBV7-6; size: NA; J: TRBJ2-5; D: NA; DNA: TGTGCCAGCAGCTTAGGCTACCAGGGGGAGACCCAGTACTTC; CDR3: CASSLGYQGETQYF
V: TRBV7-9; size: few; J: TRBJ2-7; D: NA; DNA: TGTGCCAGCAGGCCACGGGGGTTGGACGAGCAGTACTTC; CDR3: CASRPRGLDEQYF
V: TRBV6-1; size: NA; J: TRBJ1-5; D: TRBD1; DNA: TGTGCCAGCAGTGATTTGGGACAGAATACTACGCCCCAGCATTTT; CDR3: CASSDLGQNTTPQHF
V: TRBV5-4; size: NA; J: TRBJ2-3; D: NA; DNA: TGTGCCAGCAGCCCTAAGTCGGGGCGCGGAGATACGCAGTATTTT; CDR3: CASSPKSGRGDTQYF
V: TRBV5-1; size: NA; J: TRBJ2-5; D: TRBD1; DNA: TGCGCCAGCAGCCACGACAGGGGGGAGACCCAGTACTTC; CDR3: CASSHDRGETQYF
V: TRBV7-9; size: NA; J: TRBJ2-3; D: NA; DNA: TGTGCCAGCAGCTTTGGCGCAGGCCACCCCGATACGCAGTATTTT; CDR3: CASSFGAGHPDTQYF
V: TRBV9; size: NA; J: TRBJ2-1; D: NA; DNA: TGTGCCAGTTGTAGGTCCACGCACGGCTCCTACAATGAGCAGTTCTTC; CDR3: CASCRSTHGSYNEQFF
V: TRBV15; size: NA; J: TRBJ2-6; D: NA; DNA: TGTGCCACCAGCAGAGATATCCTCCCGCGGATCTCTGGGGCCAACGTCCTGACTTTC; CDR3: CATSRDILPRISGANVLTF
V: TRBV7-8; size: NA; J: TRBJ2-7; D: NA; DNA: TGTGCCAGCAGCCTCCTGGCAGCGCCAAGCTCCTACGAGCAGTACTTC; CDR3: CASSLLAAPSSYEQYF
V: TRBV20-1; size: once; J: TRBJ1-4; D: NA; DNA: TGCAGTGCTACTACGGGGGAAAAACTGTTTTTT; CDR3: CSATTGEKLFF
V: TRBV19; size: NA; J: TRBJ1-2; D: NA; DNA: TGTGCCACCCGATTAGACAGGCGACGGAACTATGGCTACACCTTC; CDR3: CATRLDRRRNYGYTF
V: TRBV7-8; size: NA; J: TRBJ1-2; D: NA; DNA: TGTGCCAGCAGCTCCCTGGGGGACGGCTATGGCTACACCTTC; CDR3: CASSSLGDGYGYTF
V: TRBV4-1; size: NA; J: TRBJ2-4; D: NA; DNA: TGCGCCAGCAGCCAAGGAGAGGATCTAGCCAAAAACATTCAGTACTTC; CDR3: CASSQGEDLAKNIQYF
V: TRBV14; size: NA; J: TRBJ2-1; D: TRBD1; DNA: TGTGCCAGCAGCCAAGTAACCAGGGGGCTCTCCACGTTCTTC; CDR3: CASSQVTRGLSTFF
V: TRBV9; size: NA; J: TRBJ2-7; D: NA; DNA: TGTGCCAGCAGCCCAGTCTGGGGATTCTACGAGCAGTACTTC; CDR3: CASSPVWGFYEQYF